The next 23 T cell receptor beta chains were all read from a single sample in a study of T-cell memory formation after mild COVID-19 (dated by TCRdb to the early 2020s). Libraries were built with 5' RACE. Data came from an Illumina NovaSeq 6000. In TCRdb, the public reads were trimmed at Q25 with fastp and aligned with MiXCR, with productive beta chains retained. CDR3 protein duplicates are merged, each entry listing the most common genes and DNA. The sample records tens of thousands of distinct CDR3 sequences, more than 10% of which are singletons. About 26% of the sample comes from the top ten. The sequenced material came from PBMCs or a T cell subset sorted from them (not recorded which). The receptors were sampled from an adult woman who had mild COVID-19 (a few samples of this study predate the infection). The sample titles of this study are shuffled in the database, so cell type and time point are left out; the donor was told from shared clones.

The chain is built from TRBV4-1 and TRBJ1-2; D gene ambiguous. Trimming took 4 bases from V and 2 from J, leaving 17 bases between them. This CDR3 spans 16 amino acids. CDR1 MGHRA and CDR2 YSYEKL come from the germline V gene. CDR3 DNA sequence: TGCGCCAGCAGCCTTAATCCCCTTGAGGACAACTATGGCTACACCTTC. This sequence encodes CASSLNPLEDNYGYTF.

A few counts support this clonotype. This chain uses TRBV7-9 with TRBJ1-1; D perhaps matches TRBD1 (5 bases). Germline assignment: CDR1 SEHNR and CDR2 FQNEAQ (reference sequence). The V and J ends lost 1 base and 11 bases respectively, with 8 bases between them. This CDR3 has 11 amino acids. The CDR3 nucleotides read TGTGCCAGCAGCTTAGAACAGGAGGCTTTCTTT. As protein: CASSLEQEAFF.

The chain uses TRBV4-1 and TRBJ1-1; D is ambiguous. The CDR3 loop spans 12 amino acids. Trimming stripped 5 bases from V and 8 bases from J, with 12 bases between. Per the germline V gene, CDR1 is MGHRA and CDR2 is YSYEKL. The CDR3 is CASSALGLEAFF. In nucleotides, the CDR3 is TGCGCCAGCAGCGCGTTAGGGCTAGAAGCTTTCTTT.

This clonotype has just a few counts. The chain employs TRBV5-8 and TRBJ1-1; weak D call: TRBD1 (5 bases). Germline assignment: CDR1 SGHTS and CDR2 YDEGEE. The CDR3 spans 16 residues. Trimming stripped 4 bases from V and 3 bases from J, with 19 bases between. CDR3 in amino acids: CASSTGHIELDTEAFF. CDR3 DNA: TGTGCCAGCAGCACAGGACATATCGAATTGGACACTGAAGCTTTCTTT.

This clonotype was detected a few times. The V call is TRBV27, the J call TRBJ2-7; D is possibly TRBD2 (5 bases). Trimming took off 2 bases at V and 4 bases at J, with 12 bases between the two ends. The CDR3 is 14 residues long. Germline assignment: CDR1 MNHEY and CDR2 SMNVEV (reference sequence). The CDR3 region has the DNA TGTGCCAGCAGTTTAACCGGGGAAAGGTACGAGCAGTACTTC. Translation: CASSLTGERYEQYF.

The V gene is TRBV13, the J gene TRBJ2-3, with D possibly matching TRBD2 (6 bases). Germline V gene data show CDR1 as PRHDT and CDR2 as FYEKMQ (reference sequence). V lost 3 bases to trimming and J lost 3 bases, with 10 bases between them. This CDR3 has 14 amino acids. The CDR3 protein is CASSFRRETDTQYF. The CDR3 bases are TGTGCCAGCAGCTTCCGACGGGAGACAGATACGCAGTATTTT.

DNA of the CDR3: TGCAGTGCTAGAAACCGGGACTACTCCTACGAGCAGTACTTC. As protein: CSARNRDYSYEQYF. The chain links TRBV20-1 to TRBJ2-7; 7 nucleotides match TRBD2. Trimming cost V 2 bases and J 0 bases; bases outside gene matches: 4. The CDR3 consists of 14 residues. Germline V gene data show CDR1 as DFQATT and CDR2 as SNEGSKA (reference sequence).

The gene calls are TRBV12-3 or TRBV12-4 and TRBJ2-2; D not certain. The CDR3 totals 13 residues. Trimming shortened V by 6 bases and J by 6 bases, and 11 bases separated the two germline ends. The DNA for the CDR3 is TGTGCCAGCAGCTATTCTGGACCCGGGGAGCTGTTTTTT. It encodes CASSYSGPGELFF.

CDR3 in DNA: TGCGCCAGCAGCCAAGTTCAGGGGAGCTCCTACAATGAGCAGTTCTTC. Amino acid sequence: CASSQVQGSSYNEQFF. This chain joins TRBV4-1 and TRBJ2-1; D possibly corresponds to TRBD1 (6 bases). V was trimmed by 1 base and J by 0 bases, leaving 10 bases between them. Germline V gene data show CDR1 as MGHRA and CDR2 as YSYEKL. The CDR3 is made up of 16 amino acids.

This clonotype was counted only a few times. The rearrangement links TRBV6-2 or TRBV6-3 to TRBJ2-3; D might be TRBD1 (5 bases). Per the germline V gene, CDR1 is MNHEY and CDR2 is SVGEGT. CDR3 length: 14 residues. Trimming left V 5 bases short and J 6 bases short, with 15 bases between. The DNA for the CDR3 is TGTGCCAGCAGTCAAGGGGCACCGTGGGATACGCAGTATTTT. It specifies CASSQGAPWDTQYF.

This clonotype was observed a handful of times. The chain uses TRBV12-3 or TRBV12-4 and TRBJ2-7; no firm D call. V lost 5 bases and J 2 bases, leaving 13 bases between the germline ends. This CDR3 contains 14 residues. The CDR3 DNA reads TGTGCCAGCAGTCTCTTTGGTGGGACCTACGAGCAGTACTTC. This translates into CASSLFGGTYEQYF.

This clonotype was observed a few times. The V and J genes are TRBV27 and TRBJ1-1; D unresolved. CDR3 length equals 11 residues. Looked up from germline, CDR1 is MNHEY and CDR2 is SMNVEV (reference sequence). Trimming shortened V by 10 bases and J by 4 bases, and 10 bases separated the two germline ends. CDR3: CATRWGTEAFF. CDR3 nucleotides: TGTGCCACCAGATGGGGCACTGAAGCTTTCTTT.

The rearrangement uses TRBV7-8 and TRBJ2-1; 12 bases line up with TRBD2. CDR3 size: 20 residues. Trimming took 7 bases from V and 0 from J; bases not matched to a gene: 16. CDR1 and CDR2 from the germline V gene are SGHVS and FQNEAQ. CDR3 loop: CASMGVLGLAGLSSYNEQFF. The CDR3 DNA reads as TGTGCCAGCATGGGGGTTTTGGGACTAGCGGGTCTTAGCTCCTACAATGAGCAGTTCTTC.

In this sample, this clonotype turned up a few times. This rearrangement joins TRBV24-1 to TRBJ1-5; D might be TRBD1 (6 bases). V was clipped by 3 bases and J by 6 bases, with 11 bases between them. The CDR3 is 14 amino acids. CDR1 and CDR2 (germline): KGHDR, SFDVKD. The CDR3 nucleotides are TGTGCCACCAGTGATCGGGGGCGAGGTCAGCCCCAGCATTTT. Protein product: CATSDRGRGQPQHF.

The chain uses TRBV5-1 and TRBJ2-7; TRBD2 aligns across 14 bases. Germline V lookup: CDR1 SGHRS, CDR2 YFSETQ. This CDR3 has 15 residues. V shed 3 bases and J 6 bases; nucleotides not matched to a gene: 5. This chain's CDR3 is CASSWGTSGRLEQYF. CDR3 nucleotides: TGCGCCAGCAGCTGGGGGACTAGCGGGAGACTCGAGCAGTACTTC.

This clonotype was seen many times. The chain couples TRBV18 to TRBJ2-3; D possibly uses TRBD1 or TRBD2 (5 bases each). This CDR3 region has 13 residues. Trimming took 2 bases from V and 6 from J, leaving 9 bases between them. CDR1 KGHSH and CDR2 LQKENI come from the germline V gene. This CDR3 is CASSPGGSDTQYF. The CDR3 region has the DNA TGTGCCAGCTCACCAGGGGGTTCCGATACGCAGTATTTT. Complete variable domain (other parts from reference TRBV18 and TRBJ2-3): NAGVMQNPRHLVRRRGQEARLRCSPMKGHSHVYWYRQLPEEGLKFMVYLQKENIIDESGMPKERFSAEFPKEGPSILRIQQVVRGDSAAYFCASSPGGSDTQYFGPGTRLTVL.

This clonotype was detected only a few times. V gene TRBV24-1 combines with J gene TRBJ2-5, with 14 bases lining up with TRBD2. The junction had 3 bases not matched to a gene; V was cut back by 4 bases and J by 3 bases. Germline assignment: CDR1 KGHDR and CDR2 SFDVKD. This CDR3 contains 16 residues. CDR3 DNA: TGTGCCACCAGTGAGGGACTAGCGGGGGTCAAAGAGACCCAGTACTTC. It encodes CATSEGLAGVKETQYF.

This clonotype was counted a few times. The rearrangement joins TRBV29-1 to TRBJ2-7; 10 bases match TRBD1. J gave up 4 bases and V 4 bases, and 13 bases lay outside the gene matches. The CDR3 has 16 residues. Per the germline V gene, CDR1 is SQVTM and CDR2 is ANQGSEA. The CDR3 DNA follows: TGCAGCGTTGTGAGTGGGACAGGGGATTTTTTATACGAGCAGTACTTC. It translates to CSVVSGTGDFLYEQYF.

This clonotype was seen more than once but under ten times. This chain connects TRBV4-2 to TRBJ1-2; TRBD1 might be the D (6 bases). The CDR3 has 18 residues. Trimming stripped 0 bases from V and 3 bases from J, with 20 bases between. CDR1 LGHNA and CDR2 YNFKEQ come from the germline V gene. CDR3 DNA sequence: TGTGCCAGCAGCCAAGAAGAGGTAGGGGGGCTCGGGCACTATGGCTACACCTTC. Its translation: CASSQEEVGGLGHYGYTF.

In this sample, this clonotype turned up a few times. The chain recombines TRBV28 with TRBJ2-7; D possibly corresponds to TRBD1 (6 bases). The germline gives CDR1 MDHEN, CDR2 SYDVKM. Trimming stripped 3 bases from V and 0 bases from J, with 15 bases between. This CDR3 is 16 amino acids long. In DNA, the CDR3 is TGTGCCAGCAGTTTCTCCCAGGACAGAAGCTCCTACGAGCAGTACTTC. It yields the protein CASSFSQDRSSYEQYF.

The chain couples TRBV24-1 to TRBJ2-1, with a possible D match to TRBD1 (6 bases). Trimming pared 11 bases from V and 2 bases from J, leaving 12 bases between. This CDR3 has 13 amino acids. CDR1 and CDR2 (germline): KGHDR, SFDVKD. The CDR3 DNA reads TGTGCCATAGGACAGCCTCCCTACAATGAGCAGTTCTTC. Protein: CAIGQPPYNEQFF.

V gene TRBV19 combines with J gene TRBJ1-1, with a tentative D call TRBD1 (5 bases). V was shortened by 1 base and J by 0 bases, with 9 bases between the two germline ends. The length of the CDR3 is 15 residues. Germline V gives CDR1 LNHDA, CDR2 SQIVND (reference sequence). The CDR3 reads CASSIARQMNTEAFF. The CDR3, as DNA: TGTGCCAGTAGTATAGCCCGACAGATGAACACTGAAGCTTTCTTT.

Regarding this clonotype: Germline and junction disagree at one end, which may indicate a read error. The rearrangement uses TRBV3-1 and TRBJ2-7; 7 nucleotides line up with TRBD2. Germline CDR1 LGHDT, CDR2 YNNKEL (reference sequence). CDR3 size: 18 residues. In nucleotides, the CDR3 is TGTTCCAGCAGCCAAGAGGTAACTAGCGCGGGTATGTTCTACGAGCAGTACTTC. Its protein is CSSSQEVTSAGMFYEQYF.